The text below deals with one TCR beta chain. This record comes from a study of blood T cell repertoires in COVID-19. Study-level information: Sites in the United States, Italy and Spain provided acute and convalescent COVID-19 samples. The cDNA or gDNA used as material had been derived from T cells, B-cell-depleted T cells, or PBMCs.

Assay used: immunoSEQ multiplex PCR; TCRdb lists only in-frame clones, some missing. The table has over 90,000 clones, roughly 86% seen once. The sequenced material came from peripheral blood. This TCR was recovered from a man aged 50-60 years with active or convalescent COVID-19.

CDR3 DNA sequence: TGCAGCGTTCCGAGACAGGGCTTGATGGGTGAGCAGTTCTTC. Amino acids: CSVPRQGLMGEQFF. The chain is built from TRBV29-1 and TRBJ2-1; 7 positions agree with TRBD1. The CDR3 consists of 14 residues. The V gene end was trimmed by 5 bases and the J gene end by 9 bases; junction bases not matched to a gene: 13. Germline lookup yields CDR1 SQVTM and CDR2 ANQGSEA.